These T cell receptor beta chains were read from a single sample in a study of PD-1 blockade in classical Hodgkin lymphoma. The protocol was immunoSEQ multiplex PCR, while the TCRdb copy is restricted to in-frame clones and leaves out a portion. The repertoire holds about 99,000 clones, with roughly 80% as singletons. The source material was peripheral blood mononuclear cells (PBMCs), sampled before the second cycle of nivolumab. These receptors were taken from a human donor with classical Hodgkin lymphoma. CDR3s include the opening cysteine and the closing phenylalanine or tryptophan. D genes are given only for firm matches. Where a row states a size, it is once, few, many or the class of an expanded clone; other rows omit it.

clone size,D gene,J gene,V gene,CDR3 DNA,CDR3 protein
.,.,TRBJ2-1,TRBV13,TGTGCCAGCAGCTTAAACCAGGGACTTGAGCAGTTCTTC,CASSLNQGLEQFF
.,TRBD2,TRBJ2-1,TRBV7-9,TGTGCCAGCAGTAAAGCGGGAGCGTCCTACAATGAGCAGTTCTTC,CASSKAGASYNEQFF
.,.,TRBJ2-1,TRBV19,TGTGCCAGTACGCCGGCGGGTGTCCCAAACAATGAGCAGTTCTTC,CASTPAGVPNNEQFF
once,TRBD2,TRBJ2-5,TRBV9,TGTGCCAGCAGCGGACCCGGGACTACCCAAGAGACCCAGTACTTC,CASSGPGTTQETQYF
once,.,TRBJ1-1,TRBV7-8,TGTGCCAGCAGCTCCCCTCCCCCGGCTGAAGCTTTCTTT,CASSSPPPAEAFF
.,.,TRBJ1-2,TRBV2,TGTGCCAGCAGTGAAGGGAGGGAGACGGGAGGCTACACCTTC,CASSEGRETGGYTF
.,.,TRBJ1-1,TRBV6-1,TGTGCCAGCAGTCAAAAGACCGGCAACACTGAAGCTTTCTTT,CASSQKTGNTEAFF
.,.,TRBJ2-5,TRBV14,TGTGCCAGCAGCCGCAGGGCCGCAGAGACCCAGTACTTC,CASSRRAAETQYF
.,.,TRBJ2-5,TRBV28,TGTGCCAGCAGTTCGCCCCGACCCCAAGAGACCCAGTACTTC,CASSSPRPQETQYF
.,.,TRBJ2-3,TRBV5-4,TGTGCCAGCAGCGCCGGCGGGTGGGCGGGACGGAGCACAGATACGCAGTATTTT,CASSAGGWAGRSTDTQYF
.,.,TRBJ2-2,TRBV28,TGTGCCAGCAGTTTCGATGCCTCGGGGGGCCGGGAGCTGTTTTTT,CASSFDASGGRELFF
.,.,TRBJ2-3,TRBV2,TGTGCCAGCAGTGAAGCGCGTGATACGCAGTATTTT,CASSEARDTQYF
once,.,TRBJ2-3,TRBV5-1,TGCGCCAGCAGAAGGATTGGGGCCACAGATACGCAGTATTTT,CASRRIGATDTQYF
.,.,TRBJ2-3,TRBV7-2,TGTGCCAGCAGCTTAAACCCTAGTGGGGCGGGGGATACGCAGTATTTT,CASSLNPSGAGDTQYF
.,TRBD1,TRBJ2-5,TRBV18,TGTGCCAGCTCACCTCAACAGGGGGTCCAAGAGACCCAGTACTTC,CASSPQQGVQETQYF
.,TRBD2,TRBJ2-7,TRBV5-6,TGTGCCAGCAGCTTGTATGGGCTAGCGGGCCACTACGAGCAGTACTTC,CASSLYGLAGHYEQYF
.,TRBD2,TRBJ2-1,TRBV7-3,TGTGCCAGCAGCTTTGGGGAGGGCGATGAGCAGTTCTTC,CASSFGEGDEQFF
few,.,TRBJ2-7,TRBV6-5,TGTGCCAGCAGTTACTCGTCCTTTGCCCGTCACGAGCAGTACTTC,CASSYSSFARHEQYF
.,.,TRBJ1-1,TRBV27,TGTGCCAGCAGTTTGGTAGGGGTTATCACTGAAGCTTTCTTT,CASSLVGVITEAFF
few,.,TRBJ1-5,TRBV30,TGTGCCTGGAGTCTAGGGGTGGAGAAGCCCCAGCATTTT,CAWSLGVEKPQHF
.,TRBD1,TRBJ2-3,TRBV7-9,TGTGCCAGCAGCCTCCGACAGGGGGCATTAGATACGCAGTATTTT,CASSLRQGALDTQYF
few,.,TRBJ2-7,TRBV7-9,TGTGCCAGCAGCTCTGAGCGTAGCTACTACGAGCAGTACTTC,CASSSERSYYEQYF
few,.,TRBJ2-7,TRBV7-8,TGTGCCAGCAGCAACCGGGACGGAGGCTACGAGCAGTACTTC,CASSNRDGGYEQYF
.,.,TRBJ2-2,TRBV10-3,TGTGCCATCAGTGAGTTCGTCGGAGCCAACGGCGGGGAGCTGTTTTTT,CAISEFVGANGGELFF
.,.,TRBJ1-1,TRBV10-2,TGCGCCAGCAGTGAGATTGTGGAGGGCACTGAAGCTTTCTTT,CASSEIVEGTEAFF
.,.,TRBJ2-7,TRBV4-3,TGCGCCAGCAGCCAAGAGGCCCACTACGAGCAGTACTTC,CASSQEAHYEQYF
.,TRBD1,TRBJ2-2,TRBV11-3,TGTGCCAGCAGCCCGAGGACAGGGTGGACCGGGGAGCTGTTTTTT,CASSPRTGWTGELFF
.,TRBD1,TRBJ1-1,TRBV9,TGTGCCAGCAGCGCGACTCCGGGACAGGAGGCTGAAGCTTTCTTT,CASSATPGQEAEAFF
.,TRBD2,TRBJ2-1,TRBV27,TGTGCCAGCAGTCCTGGACTAGATGCAGGGACCTACAATGAGCAGTTCTTC,CASSPGLDAGTYNEQFF